This T cell receptor (beta chain) was identified in a study of yellow fever vaccine responses in identical twins. The CDR3 is made up of 14 amino acids. Looked up from germline, CDR1 is ENHRY and CDR2 is SYGVKD. J was trimmed by 9 bases and V by 4 bases; bases with no gene match: 11. Findings and limits, study-wide: Twins' vaccine T cell response reportedly gave the appearance of partial convergence and partial personalization.

In TCRdb, the RT-PCR reads were re-called with MiXCR into one record per CDR3 protein. The sample carries fewer than 1,200 distinct CDR3 sequences, roughly four fifths recorded once. On this clonotype itself: Its antigen remains unidentified.

The clonotype was recovered from a female donor who received the yellow fever vaccine. The sample in question was T cells from blood (PBMCs), unsorted or a sorted subset (not recorded which), obtained before or after yellow fever vaccination (not recorded which). The J gene is TRBJ2-7, the V gene TRBV10-3; 8 bases map to TRBD2. CDR3 region: CAISVERGSGVQYF. In DNA, the CDR3 is TGTGCCATCAGTGTCGAGCGGGGGAGCGGGGTGCAGTACTTC.